This TCR delta chain was recorded in a study of gamma delta lymphoproliferative disorders and STAT genes. On the study more broadly: Each gamma-chain library started from at least 50 ng of genomic DNA, using the LymphoTrack Dx TCRG Assay. Delta-chain libraries followed the EuroClonality-NGS standard operating procedure. General study findings and limits: Patient gamma repertoires clustered apart from healthy controls; delta did not. Low-frequency NGS calls may be less specific; leukemic clone sharing needs confirmation.

TCRdb processed the multiplex PCR reads again with the CATT caller. Counted here are a few thousand delta-chain clones, 1.5% occurring once; the ten biggest clones make up 45% to 50%. Genomic DNA from isolated PBMCs served as the sequencing template. A word on this clone: The antigen is unknown. This likely stems from a read error, as it lies one base from a far larger clone. Distinct nucleotide sequences in the sample also encode this CDR3.

The source is a human donor in good health. What was sequenced was blood.

CDR3 protein: CACDTLLGDTEIGKLIF. The CDR3 bases are TGTGCCTGCGACACTCTACTGGGGGATACGGAAATTGGTAAACTCATCTTT. The rearrangement links TRDV2 to TRDJ1, with 13 bases that match TRDD3. The CDR3 is made up of 17 amino acids. CDR1 GEAIGNYY and CDR2 EKD come from the germline V gene.